The 30 T cell receptor beta chains below were found in one sample sequenced in a study of blood T cell repertoires in COVID-19. This table comes from immunoSEQ multiplex PCR, and its TCRdb copy is limited to in-frame clones, with some not included. The sample holds roughly 19,000 clones, 85% to 90% seen once. Sequencing used peripheral blood. These receptors were taken from a human donor in a cohort sampled during active COVID-19.

The chain links TRBV19 to TRBJ2-6; 9 bases fit TRBD1. The CDR3 runs 18 residues. Per the germline V gene, CDR1 is LNHDA and CDR2 is SQIVND (reference sequence). V shed 7 bases, J shed 0 bases, and the junction held 10 bases outside the gene matches. The CDR3 DNA follows: TGTGCCAGTACCGGCGGGGACAGGGAATACTCTGGGGCCAACGTCCTGACTTTC. Translation gives CASTGGDREYSGANVLTF.

This rearrangement joins TRBV14 to TRBJ2-7; TRBD2 aligns across 8 bases. The junction had 5 bases not matched to a gene; V was cut back by 5 bases and J by 2 bases. This CDR3 spans 14 amino acids. Germline lookup yields CDR1 SGHDN and CDR2 FVKESK. Here the CDR3 DNA reads TGTGCCAGCAGCTGGGTAGCGGGGACCTACGAGCAGTACTTC. Its translation: CASSWVAGTYEQYF.

The rearrangement uses TRBV5-1 and TRBJ1-3, with D perhaps matching TRBD1 (5 bases). Germline-derived CDR1 and CDR2 are SGHRS and YFSETQ. The V end was cut by 2 bases, the J end by 3 bases, with 9 bases between. CDR3 size: 14 residues. In nucleotides, the CDR3 is TGCGCCAGCAGCTTAGGGGCTGGTGGAAACACCATATATTTT. Translating it yields CASSLGAGGNTIYF.

The rearrangement uses TRBV4-1 and TRBJ2-1, with TRBD1 as a possible D gene (6 bases). This CDR3 comprises 16 residues. Per germline, CDR1 MGHRA and CDR2 YSYEKL. V dropped 1 base and J dropped 6 bases, with 16 bases sitting between them. CDR3: CASSQGWWGPFNEQFF. CDR3 sequence (DNA): TGCGCCAGCAGCCAAGGGTGGTGGGGGCCGTTCAATGAGCAGTTCTTC.

The chain has TRBV7-9 and TRBJ1-2, with D uncertain. CDR3 length equals 15 residues. V was clipped by 2 bases and J by 4 bases, with 14 bases between them. Per germline, CDR1 SEHNR and CDR2 FQNEAQ (reference sequence). This CDR3 is CASSLMQNMVYGYTF. CDR3 bases: TGTGCCAGCAGCTTAATGCAAAACATGGTCTATGGCTACACCTTC.

This clone was counted a single time. The V gene is TRBV6-5, the J gene TRBJ1-2; D gene ambiguous. The V gene's germline CDR1 is MNHEY and CDR2 SVGAGI. There are 14 residues in the CDR3. V dropped 2 bases and J dropped 4 bases, with 11 bases sitting between them. This CDR3 reads CASSYRWSSYGYTF. CDR3 coding DNA: TGTGCCAGCAGTTACCGTTGGAGTAGCTATGGCTACACCTTC.

This rearrangement joins TRBV3-1 (or the pseudogene TRBV3-2) to TRBJ2-4; no firm D call. Germline CDR1 LGHDT, CDR2 YNNKEL (reference sequence). The CDR3 covers 15 residues. V gave up 2 bases and J gave up 0 bases, with 8 bases separating them. The CDR3 is CASSQRSLAKNIQYF. CDR3 in DNA: TGTGCCAGCAGCCAACGCAGTCTAGCCAAAAACATTCAGTACTTC.

The chain joins TRBV29-1 to TRBJ2-5; D gene ambiguous. The CDR3 is 14 residues long. Germline V CDR1 and CDR2: SQVTM, ANQGSEA. The ends were cut back, 6 bases at V and 1 base at J, with 15 bases in the middle. Here the CDR3 reads CSVVASLIQETQYF. As DNA, the CDR3 is TGCAGCGTAGTTGCGTCGCTCATCCAAGAGACCCAGTACTTC.

The rearrangement links TRBV6-2 or TRBV6-3 to TRBJ1-2; D not resolved. V lost 2 bases to trimming and J lost 6 bases, with 7 bases between them. The CDR3 covers 12 residues. Per germline, CDR1 MNHEY and CDR2 SVGEGT. For the CDR3, the DNA is TGTGCCAGCAGTTACCGAAGCGATGGCTACACCTTC. Its protein product is CASSYRSDGYTF.

The chain uses TRBV4-1 and TRBJ2-5; 11 bases fit TRBD2. The germline CDR1 and CDR2 sequences are MGHRA and YSYEKL. Trimming cost V 1 base and J 1 base; bases outside gene matches: 2. The CDR3 has 16 amino acids. This CDR3 reads CASSQVLAGGQETQYF. The DNA of the CDR3 is TGCGCCAGCAGCCAAGTCCTAGCGGGGGGCCAAGAGACCCAGTACTTC.

This chain uses TRBV5-8 with TRBJ2-7; 11 positions agree with TRBD2. The CDR3 runs to 17 residues. Germline trimming cut 1 base from V and 0 bases from J; bases unmatched to any gene: 6. In germline, CDR1 is SGHTS, CDR2 YDEGEE. CDR3 amino acids: CASSLPIAGGGSYEQYF. The DNA of the CDR3 is TGTGCCAGCAGCTTGCCGATAGCGGGAGGGGGCTCCTACGAGCAGTACTTC. The complete variable domain, with remaining parts taken from reference TRBV5-8 and TRBJ2-7, reads EAGVTQSPTHLIKTRGQQATLRCSPISGHTSVYWYQQALGLGLQFLLWYDEGEERNRGNFPPRFSGRQFPNYSSELNVNALELEDSALYLCASSLPIAGGGSYEQYFGPGTRLTVT.

The rearrangement joins TRBV6-5 to TRBJ2-3; 7 positions match TRBD1. This CDR3 region has 15 residues. V shed 6 bases and J 3 bases; nucleotides not matched to a gene: 9. Per the germline V gene, CDR1 is MNHEY and CDR2 is SVGAGI. The CDR3 nucleotides are TGTGCCAGCAGATACGCCGGGACAGATACAGATACGCAGTATTTT. This sequence encodes CASRYAGTDTDTQYF.

On this clone: Because the CDR3's place on the DNA is in doubt, the DNA is left out and the CDR3 is given as listed by TCRdb. The V gene is TRBV6-6, the J gene TRBJ2-2; the D call of TRBD1 is as the table states it, not checked on the DNA. Germline CDR1 reads MNHNY; CDR2 reads SVGAGI (reference sequence). The CDR3 contains 15 residues when both ends are counted. CDR3 amino acids: CASSTSTRSTGELFF.

This chain connects TRBV9 to TRBJ1-2; 9 nucleotides agree with TRBD1. The ends lost 3 bases at V and 4 bases at J; junction bases unmatched: 16. The length of the CDR3 is 18 residues. Germline lookup yields CDR1 SGDLS and CDR2 YYNGEE. This CDR3 is CASSAQKWTGTGIYGYTF. CDR3 DNA sequence: TGTGCCAGCAGCGCTCAAAAATGGACCGGGACAGGGATCTATGGCTACACCTTC.

J is TRBJ2-3 and V is TRBV6-4; D ambiguous. V lost 7 bases, J lost 2 bases, and 13 bases lay in between. CDR3 length: 14 residues. Germline lookup yields CDR1 MRHNA and CDR2 SNTAGT. The CDR3 spells CASTRSSATDTQYF. In DNA form, the CDR3 reads TGTGCCAGCACCCGTAGCTCCGCCACAGATACGCAGTATTTT.

This clone was counted between two and nine times. The CDR3 DNA sequence: TGTGCCAGCAGCTTAGGTCGTACAGCGGGGTCGCAAGAGACCCAGTACTTC. It translates to CASSLGRTAGSQETQYF. The rearrangement joins TRBV7-9 to TRBJ2-5; 7 bases line up with TRBD2. Trimming removed 1 base from V and 2 bases from J; junction bases left unmatched: 10. Germline values: CDR1 SEHNR, CDR2 FQNEAQ (reference sequence). This CDR3 has 17 amino acids.

The gene calls are TRBV28 and TRBJ1-5, with 7 positions matching TRBD1. Trimming cost V 5 bases and J 1 base; bases outside gene matches: 5. Germline V gives CDR1 MDHEN, CDR2 SYDVKM. The CDR3 contains 15 residues. DNA for the CDR3: TGTGCCAGCAGTCTGACAGGGTCGAGCAATCAGCCCCAGCATTTT. This gives the protein CASSLTGSSNQPQHF.

The chain has TRBV5-6 and TRBJ2-1, with D uncertain. Trimming left V 4 bases short and J 2 bases short, with 4 bases between. This CDR3 is 12 amino acids long. CDR1 and CDR2 from the germline V gene are SGHDT and YYEEEE. The CDR3 loop is CASSRAYNEQFF. CDR3 in DNA: TGTGCCAGCAGCCGTGCCTACAATGAGCAGTTCTTC.

V is TRBV6-1 and J is TRBJ1-3, with D possibly TRBD1 on 6 matching bases. V was trimmed by 4 bases and J by 0 bases, leaving 16 bases between them. This CDR3 comprises 17 residues. In germline, CDR1 is MNHNS, CDR2 SASEGT. The CDR3 nucleotides read TGTGCCAGCAGTGGGGGGGGCAGGGGATTCTCTGGAAACACCATATATTTT. Translation: CASSGGGRGFSGNTIYF.

The rearrangement uses TRBV5-1 and TRBJ1-2; maybe TRBD1 (6 bases). CDR3 length: 14 residues. The V and J ends lost 0 bases and 4 bases respectively, with 10 bases between them. Per the germline V gene, CDR1 is SGHRS and CDR2 is YFSETQ. Here the CDR3 reads CASSLDVGGYGYTF. The CDR3 region has the DNA TGCGCCAGCAGCTTGGACGTAGGGGGCTATGGCTACACCTTC.

V usage is TRBV5-1 and J usage is TRBJ1-2; D perhaps matches TRBD1 (5 bases). The germline CDR1 and CDR2 sequences are SGHRS and YFSETQ. CDR3 length: 12 residues. V lost 4 bases and J 5 bases, leaving 9 bases between the germline ends. The chain's CDR3 is CASSPTDYGYTF. Here the CDR3 DNA reads TGCGCCAGCAGCCCGACAGATTATGGCTACACCTTC.

V and J are TRBV7-6 and TRBJ1-4, with a weak D call TRBD1 (5 bases). The CDR3 is made up of 15 amino acids. The V and J ends lost 0 bases and 4 bases respectively, with 9 bases between them. Germline values: CDR1 SGHVS, CDR2 FNYEAQ. For the CDR3, the DNA is TGTGCCAGCAGCTTAGCTAAGGACAATAATGAAAAACTGTTTTTT. It is translated as CASSLAKDNNEKLFF.

The V and J genes are TRBV4-1 and TRBJ2-3; 7 nucleotides agree with TRBD2. The germline V gene encodes CDR1 MGHRA and CDR2 YSYEKL. Trimming took 0 bases from V and 3 from J; bases not matched to a gene: 9. The CDR3 covers 17 residues. The CDR3, as DNA: TGCGCCAGCAGCCAAGACTCCCTAACTAGCGCTACAGATACGCAGTATTTT. Amino acids: CASSQDSLTSATDTQYF.

This chain links TRBV6-1 with TRBJ2-5; 7 bases line up with TRBD1. V gave up 2 bases and J gave up 5 bases; unmatched junction bases: 11. Germline CDR1 and CDR2: MNHNS and SASEGT. The CDR3 is made up of 16 amino acids. CDR3 protein: CASSESRQGFKETQYF. In DNA form, the CDR3 reads TGTGCCAGCAGTGAATCAAGACAGGGCTTCAAGGAGACCCAGTACTTC.

The chain carries TRBV25-1 and TRBJ2-7, with D tentatively TRBD1 (7 bases). Germline loops: CDR1 MGHDK, CDR2 SYGVNS. V shed 3 bases and J shed 2 bases, with 14 bases lying between them. The CDR3 totals 15 residues. The DNA for the CDR3 is TGTGCCAGCAGTGACCCGACAGGGAGGCCCTACGAGCAGTACTTC. Its translation: CASSDPTGRPYEQYF.

The chain couples TRBV5-1 to TRBJ2-6; possibly TRBD1 for D (5 bases). CDR1 SGHRS and CDR2 YFSETQ come from the germline V gene. The CDR3 is 15 residues long. V lost 0 bases, J lost 4 bases, and 8 bases lay in between. CDR3 coding DNA: TGCGCCAGCAGCTTGGAGGGGTCCGGGGCCAACGTCCTGACTTTC. Translation gives CASSLEGSGANVLTF.

V and J are TRBV6-5 and TRBJ1-5; a possible D gene is TRBD1 (6 bases). Trimming stripped 4 bases from V and 4 bases from J, with 14 bases between. This CDR3 has 15 amino acids. Germline V CDR1 and CDR2: MNHEY, SVGAGI. Here the CDR3 reads CASSSTGHNNQPQHF. CDR3 DNA sequence: TGTGCCAGCAGTTCAACGGGACACAATAATCAGCCCCAGCATTTT.

V is TRBV7-3 and J is TRBJ2-2; D gene ambiguous. Germline CDR1 reads SGHTA; CDR2 reads FQGTGA. This CDR3 is built from 14 residues. V gave up 1 base and J gave up 1 base, with 4 bases separating them. The CDR3 DNA is TGTGCCAGCAGCTTAAACGGGAACACCGGGGAGCTGTTTTTT. Protein sequence: CASSLNGNTGELFF.

This sequence joins TRBV6-1 and TRBJ2-3; 12 bases align to TRBD1. The germline V gene encodes CDR1 MNHNS and CDR2 SASEGT. The CDR3 extends over 16 amino acids. V lost 2 bases to trimming and J lost 3 bases; unmatched junction nucleotides: 3. DNA of the CDR3: TGTGCCAGCAGTGAAACGGGACAGGGGGCAACAGATACGCAGTATTTT. Translation gives CASSETGQGATDTQYF.

The V gene is TRBV9, the J gene TRBJ1-2, with D uncertain. This CDR3 is built from 14 residues. With 0 bases removed from V and 4 bases from J, the gap between germline ends came to 10 bases. The germline V gene encodes CDR1 SGDLS and CDR2 YYNGEE. CDR3 protein: CASSVDGRLYGYTF. The CDR3 coding sequence is TGTGCCAGCAGCGTAGATGGCAGGCTCTATGGCTACACCTTC.